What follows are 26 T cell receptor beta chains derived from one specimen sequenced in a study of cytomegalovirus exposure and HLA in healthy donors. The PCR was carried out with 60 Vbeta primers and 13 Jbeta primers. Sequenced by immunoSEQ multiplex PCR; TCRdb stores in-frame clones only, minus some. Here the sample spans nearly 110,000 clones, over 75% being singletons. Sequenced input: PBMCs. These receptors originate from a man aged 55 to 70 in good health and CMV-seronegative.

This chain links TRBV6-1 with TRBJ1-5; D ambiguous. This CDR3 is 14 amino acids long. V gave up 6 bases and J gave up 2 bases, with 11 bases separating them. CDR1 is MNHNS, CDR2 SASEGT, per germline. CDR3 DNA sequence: TGTGCCAGCAGGGACTACCTCGGCAATCAGCCCCAGCATTTT. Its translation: CASRDYLGNQPQHF.

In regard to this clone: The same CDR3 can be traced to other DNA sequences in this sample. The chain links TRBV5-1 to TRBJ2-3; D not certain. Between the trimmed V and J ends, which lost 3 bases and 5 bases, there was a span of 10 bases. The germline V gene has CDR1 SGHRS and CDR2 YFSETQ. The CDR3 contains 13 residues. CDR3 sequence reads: CASSYSSGDTQYF. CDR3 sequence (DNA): TGCGCCAGCAGCTACAGCTCTGGAGATACGCAGTATTTT.

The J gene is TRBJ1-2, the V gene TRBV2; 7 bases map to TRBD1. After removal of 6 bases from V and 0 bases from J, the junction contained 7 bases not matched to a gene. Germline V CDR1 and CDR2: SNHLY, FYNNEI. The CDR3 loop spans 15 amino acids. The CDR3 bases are TGTGCCAGCAGATTGACAGGGCTGGCTAACTATGGCTACACCTTC. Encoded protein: CASRLTGLANYGYTF.

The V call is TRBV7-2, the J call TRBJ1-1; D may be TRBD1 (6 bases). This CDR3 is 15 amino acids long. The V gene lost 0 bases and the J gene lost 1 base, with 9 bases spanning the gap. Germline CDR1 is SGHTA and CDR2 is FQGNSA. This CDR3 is CASSLAQGQNTEAFF. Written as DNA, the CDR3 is TGTGCCAGCAGCTTAGCGCAGGGACAGAACACTGAAGCTTTCTTT.

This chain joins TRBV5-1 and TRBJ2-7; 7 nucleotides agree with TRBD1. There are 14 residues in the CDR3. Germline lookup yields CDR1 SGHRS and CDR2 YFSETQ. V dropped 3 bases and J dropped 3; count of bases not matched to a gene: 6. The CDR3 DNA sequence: TGCGCCAGCAGCTCACCGGGACAGATCTACGAGCAGTACTTC. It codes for CASSSPGQIYEQYF.

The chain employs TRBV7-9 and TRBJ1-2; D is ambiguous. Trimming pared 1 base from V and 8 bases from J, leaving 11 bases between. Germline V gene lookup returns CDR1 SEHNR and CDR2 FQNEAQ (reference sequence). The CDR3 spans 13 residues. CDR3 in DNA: TGTGCCAGCAGCTTAGACGTCCCAGTAGGCTACACCTTC. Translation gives CASSLDVPVGYTF.

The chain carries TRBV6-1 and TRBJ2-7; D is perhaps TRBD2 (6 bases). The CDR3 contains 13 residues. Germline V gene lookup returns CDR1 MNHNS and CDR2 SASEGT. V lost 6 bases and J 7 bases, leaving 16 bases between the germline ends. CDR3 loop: CASRRDLLEEQYV. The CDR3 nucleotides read TGTGCCAGCAGGCGGGACCTCCTCGAAGAGCAGTACGTC.

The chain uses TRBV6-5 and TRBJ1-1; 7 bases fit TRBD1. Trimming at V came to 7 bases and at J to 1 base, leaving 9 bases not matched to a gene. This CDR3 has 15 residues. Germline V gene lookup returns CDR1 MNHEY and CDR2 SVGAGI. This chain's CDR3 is CASTQGGRRNTEAFF. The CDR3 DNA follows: TGTGCCAGCACCCAGGGGGGTCGTAGGAACACTGAAGCTTTCTTT.

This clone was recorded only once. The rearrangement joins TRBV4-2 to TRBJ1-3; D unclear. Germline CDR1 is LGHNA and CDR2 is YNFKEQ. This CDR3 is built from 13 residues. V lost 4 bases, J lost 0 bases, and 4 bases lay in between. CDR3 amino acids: CASSRDSGNTIYF. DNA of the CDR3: TGTGCCAGCAGCCGCGACTCTGGAAACACCATATATTTT.

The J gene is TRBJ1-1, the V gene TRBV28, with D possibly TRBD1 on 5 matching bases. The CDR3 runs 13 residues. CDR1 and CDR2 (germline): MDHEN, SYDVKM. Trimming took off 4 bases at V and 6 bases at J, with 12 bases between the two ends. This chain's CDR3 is CASSSVWGPEAFF. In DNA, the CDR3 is TGTGCCAGCAGTTCGGTGTGGGGCCCTGAAGCTTTCTTT. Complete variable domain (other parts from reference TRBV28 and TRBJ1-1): DVKVTQSSRYLVKRTGEKVFLECVQDMDHENMFWYRQDPGLGLRLIYFSYDVKMKEKGDIPEGYSVSREKKERFSLILESASTNQTSMYLCASSSVWGPEAFFGQGTRLTVV.

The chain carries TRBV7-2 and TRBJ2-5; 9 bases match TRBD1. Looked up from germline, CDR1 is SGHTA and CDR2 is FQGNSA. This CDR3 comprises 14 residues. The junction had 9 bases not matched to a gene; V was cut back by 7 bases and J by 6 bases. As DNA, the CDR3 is TGTGCCAGCAAACCGACAGGGGGAATGAAGACCCAGTACTTC. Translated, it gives CASKPTGGMKTQYF.

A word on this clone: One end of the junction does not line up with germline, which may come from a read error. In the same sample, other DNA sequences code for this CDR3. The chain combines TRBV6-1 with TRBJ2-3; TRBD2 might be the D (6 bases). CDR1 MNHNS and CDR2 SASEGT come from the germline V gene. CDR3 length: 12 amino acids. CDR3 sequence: CASMLSGDTQYF. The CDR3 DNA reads TGCGCCAGCATGTTAAGCGGGGATACGCAGTATTTT.

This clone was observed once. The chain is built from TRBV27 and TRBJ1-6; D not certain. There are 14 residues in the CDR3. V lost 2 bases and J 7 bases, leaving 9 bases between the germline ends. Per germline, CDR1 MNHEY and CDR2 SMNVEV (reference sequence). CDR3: CASSLEGINSPLHF. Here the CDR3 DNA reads TGTGCCAGCAGTTTAGAGGGAATAAATTCACCCCTCCACTTT.

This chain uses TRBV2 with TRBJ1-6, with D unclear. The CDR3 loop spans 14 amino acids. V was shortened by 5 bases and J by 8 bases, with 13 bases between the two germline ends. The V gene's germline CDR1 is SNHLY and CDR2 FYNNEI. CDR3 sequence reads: CASSFELEDSPLHF. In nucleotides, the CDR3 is TGTGCCAGCAGTTTCGAACTAGAGGATTCACCCCTCCACTTT.

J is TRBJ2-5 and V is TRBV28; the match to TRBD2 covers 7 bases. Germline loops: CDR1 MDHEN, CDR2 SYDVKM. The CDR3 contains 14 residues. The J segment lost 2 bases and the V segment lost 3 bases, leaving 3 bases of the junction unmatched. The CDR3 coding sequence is TGTGCCAGCAGTTTCGAGGGAGGGCAAGAGACCCAGTACTTC. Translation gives CASSFEGGQETQYF.

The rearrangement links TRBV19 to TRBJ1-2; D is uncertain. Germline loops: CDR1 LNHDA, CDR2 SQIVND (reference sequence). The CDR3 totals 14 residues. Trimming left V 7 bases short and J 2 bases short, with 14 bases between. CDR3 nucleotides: TGTGCCAGTACCTGGGCAAACGGCAACTATGGCTACACCTTC. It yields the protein CASTWANGNYGYTF.

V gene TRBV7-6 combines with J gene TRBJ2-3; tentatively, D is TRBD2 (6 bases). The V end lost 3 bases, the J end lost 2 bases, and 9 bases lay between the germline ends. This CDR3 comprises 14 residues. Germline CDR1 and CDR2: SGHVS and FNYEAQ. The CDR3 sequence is CASSFLAVTDTQYF. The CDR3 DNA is TGTGCCAGCAGCTTCTTAGCGGTCACAGATACGCAGTATTTT. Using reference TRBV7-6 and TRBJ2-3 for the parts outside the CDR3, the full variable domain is GAGVSQSPRYKVTKRGQDVALRCDPISGHVSLYWYRQALGQGPEFLTYFNYEAQQDKSGLPNDRFSAERPEGSISTLTIQRTEQRDSAMYRCASSFLAVTDTQYFGPGTRLTVL.

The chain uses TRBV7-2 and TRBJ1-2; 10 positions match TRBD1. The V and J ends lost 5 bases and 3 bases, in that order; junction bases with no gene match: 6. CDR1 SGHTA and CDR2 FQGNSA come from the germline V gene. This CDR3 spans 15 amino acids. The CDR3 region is CASSQGQGRHYGYTF. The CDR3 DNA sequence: TGTGCCAGCAGCCAGGGACAGGGGAGGCACTATGGCTACACCTTC. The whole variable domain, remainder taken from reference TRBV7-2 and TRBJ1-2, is GAGVSQSPSNKVTEKGKDVELRCDPISGHTALYWYRQSLGQGLEFLIYFQGNSAPDKSGLPSDRFSAERTGGSVSTLTIQRTQQEDSAVYLCASSQGQGRHYGYTFGSGTRLTVV.

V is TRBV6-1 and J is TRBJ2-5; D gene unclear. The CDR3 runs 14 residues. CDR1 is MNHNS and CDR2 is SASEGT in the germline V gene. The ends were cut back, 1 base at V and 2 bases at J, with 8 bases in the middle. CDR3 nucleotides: TGTGCCAGCAGTGAAGACAGAGTACAAGAGACCCAGTACTTC. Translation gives CASSEDRVQETQYF.

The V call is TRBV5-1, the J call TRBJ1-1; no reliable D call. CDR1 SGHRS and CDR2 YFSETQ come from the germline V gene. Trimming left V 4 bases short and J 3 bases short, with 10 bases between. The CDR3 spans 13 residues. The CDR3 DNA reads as TGCGCCAGCAGCGCCAGGTCGGACACTGAAGCTTTCTTT. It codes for CASSARSDTEAFF.

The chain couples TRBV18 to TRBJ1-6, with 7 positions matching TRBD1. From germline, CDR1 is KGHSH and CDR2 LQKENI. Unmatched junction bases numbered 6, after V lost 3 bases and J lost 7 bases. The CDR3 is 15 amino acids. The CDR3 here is CASSPADRVNSPLHF. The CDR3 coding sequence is TGTGCCAGCTCACCTGCCGACAGGGTAAATTCACCCCTCCACTTT.

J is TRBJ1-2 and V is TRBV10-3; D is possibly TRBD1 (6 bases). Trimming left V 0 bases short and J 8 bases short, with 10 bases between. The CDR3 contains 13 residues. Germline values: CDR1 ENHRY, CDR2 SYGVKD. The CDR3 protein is CAISESGGGGYTF. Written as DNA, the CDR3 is TGTGCCATCAGTGAGTCGGGCGGGGGCGGCTACACCTTC.

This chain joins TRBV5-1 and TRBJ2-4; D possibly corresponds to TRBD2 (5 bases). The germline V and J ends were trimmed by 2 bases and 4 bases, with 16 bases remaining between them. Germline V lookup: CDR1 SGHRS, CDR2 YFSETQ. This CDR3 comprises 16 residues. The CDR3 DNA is TGCGCCAGCAGCTTTAGTCGGGGTGAGAAGAAAAACATTCAGTACTTC. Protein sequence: CASSFSRGEKKNIQYF.

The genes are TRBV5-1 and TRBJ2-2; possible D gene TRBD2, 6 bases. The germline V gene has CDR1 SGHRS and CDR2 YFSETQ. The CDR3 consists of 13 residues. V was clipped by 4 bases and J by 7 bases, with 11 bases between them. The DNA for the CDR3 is TGCGCCAGCAGCCCGACGGGGGACGGGGAGCTGTTTTTT. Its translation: CASSPTGDGELFF.

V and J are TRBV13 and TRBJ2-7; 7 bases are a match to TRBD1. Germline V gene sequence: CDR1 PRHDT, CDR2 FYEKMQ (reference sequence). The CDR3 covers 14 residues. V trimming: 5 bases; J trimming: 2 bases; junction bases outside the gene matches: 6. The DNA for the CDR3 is TGTGCCAGCAGCCAAGGGACAGACACCTACGAGCAGTACGTC. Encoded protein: CASSQGTDTYEQYV.

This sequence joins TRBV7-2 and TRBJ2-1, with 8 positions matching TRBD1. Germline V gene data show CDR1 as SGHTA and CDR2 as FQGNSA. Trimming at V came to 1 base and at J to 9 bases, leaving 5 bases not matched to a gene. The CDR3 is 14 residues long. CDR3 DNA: TGTGCCAGCAGCTTAGTGGACAGGGTCGGTGAGCAGTTCTTC. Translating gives CASSLVDRVGEQFF.